The clone carrying this TCR beta chain is a singleton in its sample. The data derive from a study of cytotoxic CD8 clonotypes in ibrutinib-treated CLL. TCRdb's table, derived via immunoSEQ multiplex PCR, lists solely in-frame clones and lacks some. The data show some 150,000 clones, 60% to 85% seen once. Germline assignment: CDR1 KGHSH and CDR2 LQKENI. V lost 0 bases and J lost 4, with 0 bases in between. CDR3 size: 12 residues. J is TRBJ2-2 and V is TRBV18; no clear D. Sample: PBMCs, taken after 12 months of ibrutinib treatment. The clonotype originates from a human donor with chronic lymphocytic leukemia. For the CDR3, the DNA is TGTGCCAGCTCACCACCCACCGGGGAGCTGTTTTTT. This encodes CASSPPTGELFF.